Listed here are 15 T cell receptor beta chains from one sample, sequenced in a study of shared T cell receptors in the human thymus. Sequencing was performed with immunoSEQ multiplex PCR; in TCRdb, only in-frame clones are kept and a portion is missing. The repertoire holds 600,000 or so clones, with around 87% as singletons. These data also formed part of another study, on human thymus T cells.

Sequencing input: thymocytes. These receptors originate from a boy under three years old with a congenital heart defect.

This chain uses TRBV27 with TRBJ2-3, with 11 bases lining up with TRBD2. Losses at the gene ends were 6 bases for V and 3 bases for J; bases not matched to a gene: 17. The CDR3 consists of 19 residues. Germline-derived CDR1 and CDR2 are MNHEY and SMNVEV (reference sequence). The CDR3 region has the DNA TGTGCCAGCAGGCCCTTACTAGCGGGAGTACACTTTGGGACAGATACGCAGTATTTT. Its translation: CASRPLLAGVHFGTDTQYF.

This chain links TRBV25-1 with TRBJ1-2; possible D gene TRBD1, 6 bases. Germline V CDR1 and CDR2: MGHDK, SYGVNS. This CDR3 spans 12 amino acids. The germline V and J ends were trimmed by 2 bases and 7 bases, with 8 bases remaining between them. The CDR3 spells CASSEGTSGYTF. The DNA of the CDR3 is TGTGCCAGCAGTGAAGGGACATCTGGCTACACCTTC.

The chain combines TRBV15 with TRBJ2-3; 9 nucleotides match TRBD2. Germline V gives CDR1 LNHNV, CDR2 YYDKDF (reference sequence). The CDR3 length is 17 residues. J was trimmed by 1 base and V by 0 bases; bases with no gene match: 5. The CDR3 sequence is CATSRDHKREGTDTQYF. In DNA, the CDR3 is TGTGCCACCAGCAGAGATCATAAGCGGGAGGGCACAGATACGCAGTATTTT.

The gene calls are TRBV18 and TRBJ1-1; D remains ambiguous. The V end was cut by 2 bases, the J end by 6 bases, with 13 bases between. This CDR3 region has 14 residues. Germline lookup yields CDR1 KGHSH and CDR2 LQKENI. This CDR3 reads CASSPGPRDPEAFF. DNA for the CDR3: TGTGCCAGCTCACCAGGGCCGAGAGATCCTGAAGCTTTCTTT.

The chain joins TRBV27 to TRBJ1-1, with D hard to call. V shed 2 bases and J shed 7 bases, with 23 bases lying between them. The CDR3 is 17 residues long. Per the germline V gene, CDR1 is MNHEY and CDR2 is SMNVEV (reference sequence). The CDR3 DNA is TGTGCCAGCAGTTTAAATCGCAAGAGGGTAGTTTTGGGTGAAGCTTTCTTT. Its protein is CASSLNRKRVVLGEAFF.

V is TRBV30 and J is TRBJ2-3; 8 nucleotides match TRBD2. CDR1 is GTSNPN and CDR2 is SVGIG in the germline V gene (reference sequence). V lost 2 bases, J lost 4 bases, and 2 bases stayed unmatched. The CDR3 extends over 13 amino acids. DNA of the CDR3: TGTGCCTGGAGTAAGCGGGGGCCAGATACGCAGTATTTT. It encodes CAWSKRGPDTQYF.

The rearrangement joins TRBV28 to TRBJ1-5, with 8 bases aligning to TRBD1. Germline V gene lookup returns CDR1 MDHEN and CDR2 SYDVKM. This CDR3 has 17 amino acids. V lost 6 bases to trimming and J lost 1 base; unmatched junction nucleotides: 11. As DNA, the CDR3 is TGTGCCAGCAGAAAGGGGCCACAGGGGGGAAGCAATCAGCCCCAGCATTTT. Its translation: CASRKGPQGGSNQPQHF.

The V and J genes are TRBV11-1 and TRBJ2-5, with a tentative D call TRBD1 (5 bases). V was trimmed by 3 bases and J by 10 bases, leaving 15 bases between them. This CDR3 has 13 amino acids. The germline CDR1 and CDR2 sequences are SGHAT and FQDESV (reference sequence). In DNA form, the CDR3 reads TGTGCCAGCAGCTTTCTCCCCTCTCAGGGCCAGTACTTC. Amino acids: CASSFLPSQGQYF.

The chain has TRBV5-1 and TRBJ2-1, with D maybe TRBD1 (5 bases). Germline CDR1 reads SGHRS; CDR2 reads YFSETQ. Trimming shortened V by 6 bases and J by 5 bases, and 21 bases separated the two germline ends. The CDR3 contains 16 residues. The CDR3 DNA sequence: TGCGCCAGCACGAAAAACAGGATCTTCCCAGACAATGAGCAGTTCTTC. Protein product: CASTKNRIFPDNEQFF.

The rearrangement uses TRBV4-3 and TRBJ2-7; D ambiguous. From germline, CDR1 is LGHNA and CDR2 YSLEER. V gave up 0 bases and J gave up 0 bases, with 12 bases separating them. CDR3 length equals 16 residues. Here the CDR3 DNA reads TGCGCCAGCAGCCAAGATTCCCGTGGCGGCTCCTACGAGCAGTACTTC. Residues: CASSQDSRGGSYEQYF.

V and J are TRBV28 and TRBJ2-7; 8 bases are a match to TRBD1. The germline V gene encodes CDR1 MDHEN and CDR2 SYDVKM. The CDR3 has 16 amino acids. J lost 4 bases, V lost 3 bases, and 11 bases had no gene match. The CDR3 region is CASSFRLGQARYEQYF. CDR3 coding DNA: TGTGCCAGCAGTTTTAGGCTGGGACAGGCTCGATACGAGCAGTACTTC. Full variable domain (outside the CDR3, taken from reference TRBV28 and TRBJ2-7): DVKVTQSSRYLVKRTGEKVFLECVQDMDHENMFWYRQDPGLGLRLIYFSYDVKMKEKGDIPEGYSVSREKKERFSLILESASTNQTSMYLCASSFRLGQARYEQYFGPGTRLTVT.

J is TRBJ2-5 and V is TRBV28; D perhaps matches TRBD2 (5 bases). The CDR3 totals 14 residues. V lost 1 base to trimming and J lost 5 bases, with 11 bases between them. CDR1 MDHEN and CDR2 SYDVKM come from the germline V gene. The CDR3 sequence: CASSLSRGRETQYF. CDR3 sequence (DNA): TGTGCCAGCAGTTTATCCCGGGGTAGGGAGACCCAGTACTTC.

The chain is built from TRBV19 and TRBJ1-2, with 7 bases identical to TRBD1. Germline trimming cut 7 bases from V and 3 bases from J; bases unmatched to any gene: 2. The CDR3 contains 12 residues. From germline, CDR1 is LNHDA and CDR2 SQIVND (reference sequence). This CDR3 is CASKGQYYGYTF. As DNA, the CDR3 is TGTGCCAGTAAGGGACAGTACTATGGCTACACCTTC.

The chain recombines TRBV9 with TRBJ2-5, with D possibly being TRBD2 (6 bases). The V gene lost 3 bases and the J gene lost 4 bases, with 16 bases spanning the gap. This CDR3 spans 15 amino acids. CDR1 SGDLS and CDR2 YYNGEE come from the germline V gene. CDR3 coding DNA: TGTGCCAGCAGCGCGAGTGGGGGACTCACAGAGACCCAGTACTTC. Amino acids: CASSASGGLTETQYF.

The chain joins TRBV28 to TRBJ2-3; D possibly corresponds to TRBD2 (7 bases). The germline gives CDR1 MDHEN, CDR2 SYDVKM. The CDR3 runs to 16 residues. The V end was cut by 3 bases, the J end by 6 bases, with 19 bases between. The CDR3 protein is CASSFYSRGPRDTQYF. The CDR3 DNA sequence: TGTGCCAGCAGTTTTTATTCGCGGGGGCCCCGGGATACGCAGTATTTT.